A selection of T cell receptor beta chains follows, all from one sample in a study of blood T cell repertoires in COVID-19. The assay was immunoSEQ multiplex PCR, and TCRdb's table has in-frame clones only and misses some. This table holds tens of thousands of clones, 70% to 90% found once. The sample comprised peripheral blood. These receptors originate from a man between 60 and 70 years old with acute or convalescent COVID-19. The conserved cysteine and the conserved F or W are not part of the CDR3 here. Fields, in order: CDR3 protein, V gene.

CDR3aa: ASSRAPTGTEQY
v_gene: TRBV7-8

CDR3aa: ASSDSGFTDTQY
v_gene: TRBV5-1

CDR3aa: ASSPTGVSYGYT
v_gene: TRBV16

CDR3aa: ASSVDTGPNTEAF
v_gene: TRBV9

CDR3aa: SVVRGADIQY
v_gene: TRBV29-1

CDR3aa: ASSQFGTAGTGNTIY
v_gene: TRBV16

CDR3aa: ASTKSGQGNTEAF
v_gene: TRBV7-9

CDR3aa: ASSFWGLGQGRETQY
v_gene: TRBV28

CDR3aa: ASSQRLGRMNTEAF
v_gene: TRBV27

CDR3aa: ASPRNGIYGYT
v_gene: TRBV18

CDR3aa: ASSAVATEAF
v_gene: TRBV28

CDR3aa: ASRQGSDDSPLH
v_gene: TRBV6-5

CDR3aa: ASSPRHSGNTIY
v_gene: TRBV19

CDR3aa: ASRTTSQAQY
v_gene: TRBV6-5

CDR3aa: ASSQSRSRGLWGFSSTGTDTQY
v_gene: TRBV23-1

CDR3aa: ASNTGVGGYT
v_gene: TRBV12-3/TRBV12-4

CDR3aa: ASSQEAHMNTGELF
v_gene: TRBV4-3

CDR3aa: ATSRAQVPNYGYT
v_gene: TRBV15

CDR3aa: ASGETTDTQY
v_gene: TRBV12-3/TRBV12-4

CDR3aa: ASSWDRANTGELF
v_gene: TRBV5-1

CDR3aa: ASSPGTGLGQY
v_gene: TRBV7-9

CDR3aa: ASRVDQGTGELF
v_gene: TRBV5-1

CDR3aa: ASSPRGLYEQY
v_gene: TRBV4-1

CDR3aa: ASSLAGSGSYNEQF
v_gene: TRBV11-3

CDR3aa: ASSPGSANTGELF
v_gene: TRBV7-6

CDR3aa: ASSQVGEYGYT
v_gene: TRBV14

CDR3aa: ATSSRATSDEQF
v_gene: TRBV24-1

CDR3aa: ASSLGVGTSVDEQY
v_gene: TRBV5-4

CDR3aa: ASSQDARGGEKLF
v_gene: TRBV4-2

CDR3aa: ASSYWGQNDYGYT
v_gene: TRBV28

CDR3aa: ASSPDGGQPQH
v_gene: TRBV6-5

CDR3aa: ASSPHRLGNEKLF
v_gene: TRBV4-1